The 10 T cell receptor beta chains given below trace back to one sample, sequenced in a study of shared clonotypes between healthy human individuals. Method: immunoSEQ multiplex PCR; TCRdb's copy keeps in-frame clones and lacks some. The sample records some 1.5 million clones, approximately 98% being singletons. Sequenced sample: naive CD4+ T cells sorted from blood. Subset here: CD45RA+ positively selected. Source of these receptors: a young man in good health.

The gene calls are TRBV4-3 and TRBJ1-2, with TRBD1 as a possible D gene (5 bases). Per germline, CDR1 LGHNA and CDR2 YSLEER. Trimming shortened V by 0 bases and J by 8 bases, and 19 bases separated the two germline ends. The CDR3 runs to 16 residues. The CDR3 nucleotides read TGCGCCAGCAGCCAAGATTTGAACAGGTCCTTGCGAGGCTACACCTTC. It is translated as CASSQDLNRSLRGYTF.

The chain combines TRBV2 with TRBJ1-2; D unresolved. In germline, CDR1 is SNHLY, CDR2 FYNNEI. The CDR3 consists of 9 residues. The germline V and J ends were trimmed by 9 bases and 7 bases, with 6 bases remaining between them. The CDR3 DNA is TGTGCCAGGTCAAGTGGCTACACCTTC. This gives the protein CARSSGYTF.

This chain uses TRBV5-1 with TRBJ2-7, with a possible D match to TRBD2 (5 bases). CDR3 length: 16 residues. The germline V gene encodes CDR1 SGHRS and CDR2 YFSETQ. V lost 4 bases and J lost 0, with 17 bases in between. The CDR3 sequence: CASSKGASSSSYEQYF. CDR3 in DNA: TGCGCCAGCAGCAAGGGAGCGTCCTCAAGCTCCTACGAGCAGTACTTC.

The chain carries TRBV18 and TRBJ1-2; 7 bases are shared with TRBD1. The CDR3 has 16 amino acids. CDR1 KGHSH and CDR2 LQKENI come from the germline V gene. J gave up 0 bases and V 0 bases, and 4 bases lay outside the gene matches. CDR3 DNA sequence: TGTGCCAGCTCACCACCGGTGGGACAGACTAACTATGGCTACACCTTC. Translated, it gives CASSPPVGQTNYGYTF.

The DNA of the CDR3 is TGTGCCAGCAGCTTAGAACCTAGCGGGTGGGGCGGGGAGCTGTTTTTT. This gives the protein CASSLEPSGWGGELFF. The V gene is TRBV11-2, the J gene TRBJ2-2, with TRBD2 matching over 8 bases. The ends lost 0 bases at V and 7 bases at J; junction bases unmatched: 7. CDR3 size: 16 residues. CDR1 is SGHAT and CDR2 is FQNNGV in the germline V gene.

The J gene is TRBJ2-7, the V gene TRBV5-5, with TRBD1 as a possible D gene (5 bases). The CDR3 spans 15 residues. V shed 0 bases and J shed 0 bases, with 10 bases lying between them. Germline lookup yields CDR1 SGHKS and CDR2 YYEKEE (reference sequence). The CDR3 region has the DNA TGTGCCAGCAGCTTGGAAGGGGTATCCTCCTACGAGCAGTACTTC. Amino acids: CASSLEGVSSYEQYF.

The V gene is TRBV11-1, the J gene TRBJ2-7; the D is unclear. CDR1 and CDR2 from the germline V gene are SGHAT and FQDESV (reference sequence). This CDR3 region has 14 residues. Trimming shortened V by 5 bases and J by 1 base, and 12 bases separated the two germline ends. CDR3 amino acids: CASSARPESYEQYF. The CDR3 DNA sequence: TGTGCCAGCAGCGCTCGACCCGAATCCTACGAGCAGTACTTC.

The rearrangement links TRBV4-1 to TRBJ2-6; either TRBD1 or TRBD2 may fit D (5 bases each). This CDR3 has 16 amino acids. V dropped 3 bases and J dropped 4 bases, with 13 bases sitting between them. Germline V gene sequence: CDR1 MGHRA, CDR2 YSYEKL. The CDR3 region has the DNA TGCGCCAGCAGCCAGCCCAGGGAGTCCGGGGCCAACGTCCTGACTTTC. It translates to CASSQPRESGANVLTF.

CDR3 sequence: CASSTGTSGDTDTQYF. CDR3 nucleotides: TGCGCCAGCAGCACCGGGACTAGCGGGGATACAGATACGCAGTATTTT. The chain recombines TRBV5-1 with TRBJ2-3, with TRBD2 matching 13 bases. Germline trimming cut 4 bases from V and 3 bases from J; bases unmatched to any gene: 5. CDR3 size: 16 residues. CDR1 and CDR2 from the germline V gene are SGHRS and YFSETQ.

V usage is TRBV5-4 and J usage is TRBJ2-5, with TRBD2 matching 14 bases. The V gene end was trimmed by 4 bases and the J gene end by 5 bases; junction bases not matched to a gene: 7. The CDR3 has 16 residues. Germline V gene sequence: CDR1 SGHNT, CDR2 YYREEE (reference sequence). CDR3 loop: CASSIGTSGSGETQYF. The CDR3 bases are TGTGCCAGCAGCATCGGGACTAGCGGGAGTGGGGAGACCCAGTACTTC.